The text below deals with one T cell receptor (beta chain). Antigen specificity is unknown. The record originates from a study of PD-L1 blockade in urothelial cancer. At the level of the study: Male patients with bladder-origin urothelial cancer numbered about 85% of the 29. Blood was subjected to analysis at 3 weeks (second dose) and 6 weeks following treatment start. A median of roughly 150,000 T cells was found in the blood samples.

Points from the study as a whole: The study found that durable-benefit patients expanded tumor-associated blood clones more at 3 weeks.

The protocol was immunoSEQ multiplex PCR, while the TCRdb copy is restricted to in-frame clones and leaves out a portion. Of more than 75,000 clones in the sample, roughly 90% were seen once. Germline CDR1 LGHNA, CDR2 YNFKEQ. The CDR3 is 17 amino acids. The trim removed 1 base at V and 1 base at J, leaving 5 bases unmatched. This clonotype was obtained from a man in his 60s with urothelial cancer. This sequence joins TRBV4-2 and TRBJ2-3; 10 bases map to TRBD2. Sample: PBMCs, taken around atezolizumab (anti-PD-L1) treatment. The CDR3 region is CASSQGRLAGGTDTQYF. The CDR3 bases are TGTGCCAGCAGCCAAGGTCGGCTAGCGGGGGGCACAGATACGCAGTATTTT.